Described below is a single TCR beta chain sequence and its context. Study processing details: The assay estimated nucleated cells by amplifying reference gene primers. Method: immunoSEQ multiplex PCR; TCRdb's copy keeps in-frame clones and lacks some. That table supplies the V and J calls and clone size; D and trimming were determined from the DNA. This table has some 260,000 clones, around 89% appearing once. These data originate in a study of blood T cell repertoires in COVID-19. With 0 bases removed from V and 8 bases from J, the gap between germline ends came to 14 bases. The CDR3 contains 15 residues.

This clonotype originated in a middle-aged woman who had recovered from COVID-19. The chain is built from TRBV5-3 and TRBJ1-4; D is perhaps TRBD1 (5 bases). TRBV5-3 is identified as an open reading frame with a role that is uncertain. The sequencing sample was made of peripheral blood. The CDR3 DNA reads TGTGCCAGAAGCTTGGTGGGCAGGGAGGAGGAAAAACTGTTTTTT. Its translation is CARSLVGREEEKLFF.